A selection of T cell receptor beta chains follows, all from one sample in a study of PD-1 blockade in mismatch repair-deficient tumors. Using immunoSEQ multiplex PCR, the repertoire was profiled, and TCRdb retains in-frame clones only, with some absent. The repertoire holds 35,000 or so clones, roughly 84% seen once, with approximately 3.6% in the top ten. Sequencing used peripheral blood, obtained roughly 76 weeks after starting pembrolizumab. All receptors come from an adult with mismatch repair-deficient cancer. CDR3s include the opening cysteine and the closing phenylalanine or tryptophan. A D gene is named only where the DNA matches it firmly.

D | J | V | CDR3
TRBD1 | TRBJ2-7 | TRBV2 | CASSDMGQRYF
TRBD1 | TRBJ2-3 | TRBV5-1 | CASSNRDRGQDTQYF
NA | TRBJ2-3 | TRBV18 | CASSPLGGQADTQYF
NA | TRBJ2-2 | TRBV2 | CASSERRISTGELFF
NA | TRBJ2-3 | TRBV5-1 | CASSLGQPTDTQYF
NA | TRBJ2-4 | TRBV5-1 | CASSPNMDSRNIQYF
TRBD2 | TRBJ2-3 | TRBV5-4 | CASSLNPTSGITDTQYF
NA | TRBJ1-4 | TRBV7-6 | CASSPAEAGTGKLFF
NA | TRBJ1-2 | TRBV5-4 | CASSSPDGDYGYTF
TRBD1 | TRBJ1-1 | TRBV2 | CASRGTVDGAFF
TRBD1 | TRBJ1-2 | TRBV11-1 | CASSAPGTVYGYTF
NA | TRBJ2-1 | TRBV7-2 | CASRASTGSKAFF
NA | TRBJ1-5 | TRBV6-1 | CASYEEGFSNQPQHF
TRBD2 | TRBJ2-1 | TRBV27 | CASTPLAGAYNEQFF
TRBD1 | TRBJ1-5 | TRBV7-2 | CASSQQGRPGQPQHF
NA | TRBJ1-3 | TRBV11-2 | CASSLRSGNTIYF
NA | TRBJ2-2 | TRBV19 | CASSLFRGAGAGELFF
NA | TRBJ2-1 | TRBV19 | CASSITGAGEQFF
NA | TRBJ2-7 | TRBV4-3 | CASSPSMGSNYEQYF
TRBD1 | TRBJ2-3 | TRBV18 | CASSPRQGGGTDTQYF
NA | TRBJ1-1 | TRBV19 | CASSIGKMNTEAFF
NA | TRBJ1-5 | TRBV9 | CASSVHINQPQHF
TRBD2 | TRBJ2-7 | TRBV5-6 | CASSLGTSFYEQYF
TRBD2 | TRBJ2-3 | TRBV10-3 | CAIGSGKWADTQYF
TRBD1 | TRBJ2-5 | TRBV25-1 | CASSRLDDRVDETQYF
NA | TRBJ2-3 | TRBV11-3 | CASRTYYGGTDTQYF
NA | TRBJ2-5 | TRBV5-6 | CASSHRGTQYF
NA | TRBJ2-3 | TRBV5-1 | CASSLAGTETDTQYF
NA | TRBJ1-5 | TRBV6-1 | CASSEGGARNQPQHF
TRBD2 | TRBJ2-2 | TRBV28 | CASHRTSGTNTGELFF
NA | TRBJ2-5 | TRBV6-5 | CASSYAFGWEETQYF
TRBD2 | TRBJ2-7 | TRBV11-3 | CASSLDGAGGPYEQYF
TRBD1 | TRBJ2-7 | TRBV5-4 | CASSLTGAHEQYF
TRBD1 | TRBJ2-7 | TRBV11-3 | CASSPGQGSTEQYF
NA | TRBJ1-1 | TRBV2 | CASSETVTEAFF
NA | TRBJ1-2 | TRBV28 | CASSSAGSNTF
TRBD1 | TRBJ2-7 | TRBV19 | CASSKTGQPYEQYF
NA | TRBJ2-3 | TRBV9 | CASSVTSGSTDTQYF
NA | TRBJ2-7 | TRBV4-1 | CASSQDLGGSTYEQYF